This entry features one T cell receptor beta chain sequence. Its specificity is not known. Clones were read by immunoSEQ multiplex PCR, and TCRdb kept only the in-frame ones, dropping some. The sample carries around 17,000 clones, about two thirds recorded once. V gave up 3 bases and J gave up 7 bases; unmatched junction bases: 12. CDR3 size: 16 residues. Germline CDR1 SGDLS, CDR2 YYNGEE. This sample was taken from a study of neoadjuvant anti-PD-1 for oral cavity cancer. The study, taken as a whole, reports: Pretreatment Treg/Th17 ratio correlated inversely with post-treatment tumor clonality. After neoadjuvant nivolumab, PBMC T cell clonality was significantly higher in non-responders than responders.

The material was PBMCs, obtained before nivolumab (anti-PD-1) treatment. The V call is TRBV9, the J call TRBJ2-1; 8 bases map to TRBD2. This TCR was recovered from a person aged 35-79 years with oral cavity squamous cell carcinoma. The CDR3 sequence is CASSAGPGTSSNEQFF. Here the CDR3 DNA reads TGTGCCAGCAGCGCAGGTCCCGGGACTAGTAGTAATGAGCAGTTCTTC.